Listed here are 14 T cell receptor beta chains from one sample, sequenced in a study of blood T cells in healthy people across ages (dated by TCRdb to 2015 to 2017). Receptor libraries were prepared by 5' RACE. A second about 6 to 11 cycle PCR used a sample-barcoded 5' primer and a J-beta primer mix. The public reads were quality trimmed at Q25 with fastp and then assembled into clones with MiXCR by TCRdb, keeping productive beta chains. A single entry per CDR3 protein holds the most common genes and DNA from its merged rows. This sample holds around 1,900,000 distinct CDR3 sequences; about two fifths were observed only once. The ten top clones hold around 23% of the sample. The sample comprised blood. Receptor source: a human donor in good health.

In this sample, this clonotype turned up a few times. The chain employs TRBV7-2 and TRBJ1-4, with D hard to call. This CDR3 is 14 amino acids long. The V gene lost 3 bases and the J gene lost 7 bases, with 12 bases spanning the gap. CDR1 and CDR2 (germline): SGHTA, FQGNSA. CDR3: CASSLLSVGEKLFF. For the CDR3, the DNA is TGTGCCAGCAGCTTGTTAAGTGTTGGTGAAAAACTGTTTTTT.

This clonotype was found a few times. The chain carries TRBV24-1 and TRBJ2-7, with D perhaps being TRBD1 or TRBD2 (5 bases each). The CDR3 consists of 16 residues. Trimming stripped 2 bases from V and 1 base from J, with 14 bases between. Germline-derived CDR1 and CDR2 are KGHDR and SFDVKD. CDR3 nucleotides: TGTGCCACCAGTGATTCCTCTGACGGGGCTTCCTACGAGCAGTACTTC. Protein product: CATSDSSDGASYEQYF.

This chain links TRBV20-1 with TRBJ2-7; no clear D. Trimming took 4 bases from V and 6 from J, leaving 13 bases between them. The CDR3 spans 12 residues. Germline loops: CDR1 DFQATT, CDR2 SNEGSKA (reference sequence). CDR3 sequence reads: CSAIFGRGEQYF. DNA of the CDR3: TGCAGTGCTATATTTGGTCGAGGCGAGCAGTACTTC.

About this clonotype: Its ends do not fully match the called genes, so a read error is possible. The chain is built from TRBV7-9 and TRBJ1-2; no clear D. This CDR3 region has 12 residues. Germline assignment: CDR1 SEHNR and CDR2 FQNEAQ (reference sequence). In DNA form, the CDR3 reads TGTGCCGGCAGCTTATCGTCATACCCCAACACCTTC. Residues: CAGSLSSYPNTF. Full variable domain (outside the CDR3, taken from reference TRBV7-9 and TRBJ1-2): DTGVSQNPRHKITKRGQNVTFRCDPISEHNRLYWYRQTLGQGPEFLTYFQNEAQLEKSRLLSDRFSAERPKGSFSTLEIQRTEQGDSAMYLCAGSLSSYPNTFGSGTRLTVV.

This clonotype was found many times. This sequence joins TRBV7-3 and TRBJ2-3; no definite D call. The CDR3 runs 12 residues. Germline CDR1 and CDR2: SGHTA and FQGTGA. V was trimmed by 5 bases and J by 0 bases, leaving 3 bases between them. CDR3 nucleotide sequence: TGTGCCAGCAGCGGGAGCACAGATACGCAGTATTTT. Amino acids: CASSGSTDTQYF.

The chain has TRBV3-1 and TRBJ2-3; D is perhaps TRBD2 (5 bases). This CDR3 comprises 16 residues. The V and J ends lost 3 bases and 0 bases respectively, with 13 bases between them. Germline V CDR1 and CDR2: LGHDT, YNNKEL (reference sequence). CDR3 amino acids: CASSQRVGISTDTQYF. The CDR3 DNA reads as TGTGCCAGCAGCCAGAGGGTCGGGATTAGCACAGATACGCAGTATTTT.

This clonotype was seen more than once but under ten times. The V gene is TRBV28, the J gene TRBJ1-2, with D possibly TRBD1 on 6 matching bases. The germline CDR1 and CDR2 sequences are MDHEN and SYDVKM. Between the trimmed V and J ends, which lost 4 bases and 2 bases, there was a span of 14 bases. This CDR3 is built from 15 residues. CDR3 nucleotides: TGTGCCAGCAGTTACTACAGGGAATTAAACTATGGCTACACCTTC. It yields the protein CASSYYRELNYGYTF.

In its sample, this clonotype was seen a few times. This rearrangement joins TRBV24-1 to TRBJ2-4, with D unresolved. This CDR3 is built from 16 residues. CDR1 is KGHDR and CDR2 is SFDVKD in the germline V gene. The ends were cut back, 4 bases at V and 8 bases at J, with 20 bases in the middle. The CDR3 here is CATSDSARASGDIQYF. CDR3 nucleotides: TGTGCCACCAGTGACTCCGCAAGGGCCTCCGGTGACATTCAGTACTTC.

CDR3 sequence: CASRQNRDGGNSPLHF. DNA for the CDR3: TGTGCCAGCAGGCAGAACCGGGACGGAGGAAATTCACCCCTCCACTTT. This chain joins TRBV7-8 and TRBJ1-6; perhaps TRBD1 as D (5 bases). Germline V gene data show CDR1 as SGHVS and CDR2 as FQNEAQ. CDR3 length: 16 amino acids. The V gene lost 6 bases and the J gene lost 7 bases, with 19 bases spanning the gap.

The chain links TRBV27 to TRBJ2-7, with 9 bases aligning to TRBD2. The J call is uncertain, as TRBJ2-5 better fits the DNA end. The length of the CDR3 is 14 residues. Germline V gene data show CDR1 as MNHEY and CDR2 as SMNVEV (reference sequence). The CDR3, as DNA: TGTGCCAGCTCGGGACTAGCTAACCAAGAGACCCAGTACTTC. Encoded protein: CASSGLANQETQYF.

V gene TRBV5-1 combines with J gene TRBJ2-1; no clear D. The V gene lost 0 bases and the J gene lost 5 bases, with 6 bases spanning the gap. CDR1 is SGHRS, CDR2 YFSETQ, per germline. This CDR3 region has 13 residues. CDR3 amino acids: CASSLEVDNEQFF. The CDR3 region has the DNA TGCGCCAGCAGCTTGGAGGTAGACAATGAGCAGTTCTTC.

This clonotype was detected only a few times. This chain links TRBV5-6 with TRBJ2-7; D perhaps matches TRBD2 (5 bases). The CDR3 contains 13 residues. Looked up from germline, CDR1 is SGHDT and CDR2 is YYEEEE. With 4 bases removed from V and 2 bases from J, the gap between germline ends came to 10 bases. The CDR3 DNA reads TGTGCCAGCAGCACGCCCGGGGCCTACGAGCAGTACTTC. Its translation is CASSTPGAYEQYF.

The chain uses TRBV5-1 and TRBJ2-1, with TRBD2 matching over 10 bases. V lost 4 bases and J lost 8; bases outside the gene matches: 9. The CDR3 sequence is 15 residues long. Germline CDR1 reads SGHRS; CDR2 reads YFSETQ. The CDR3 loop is CASSIRAGGPDEQFF. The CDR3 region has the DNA TGCGCCAGCAGCATTAGAGCGGGGGGGCCTGATGAGCAGTTCTTC.

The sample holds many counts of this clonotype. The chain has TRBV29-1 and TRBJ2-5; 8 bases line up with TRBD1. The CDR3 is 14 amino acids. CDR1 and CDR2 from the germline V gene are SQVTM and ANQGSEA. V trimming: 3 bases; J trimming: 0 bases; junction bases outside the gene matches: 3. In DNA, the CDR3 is TGCAGCGTTGAGGCAGGGGGCAACCAAGAGACCCAGTACTTC. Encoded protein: CSVEAGGNQETQYF.